This TCR beta chain was sequenced during a study of blood T cell repertoires in COVID-19. In the study overall: There were acute and convalescent COVID-19 samples, and they came from the United States, Italy and Spain. In each case, the material was cDNA or gDNA derived from T cells, B-cell-depleted T cells, or PBMCs.

Sequencing was performed with immunoSEQ multiplex PCR; in TCRdb, only in-frame clones are kept and a portion is missing. The sample has approximately 150,000 clones; around 87% are singletons. Germline V lookup: CDR1 SGHTA, CDR2 FQGNSA. The CDR3 sequence is 15 residues long. J gave up 4 bases and V 3 bases, and 7 bases lay outside the gene matches. This receptor was obtained from a man in his fifties or sixties who had recovered from COVID-19. The gene calls are TRBV7-2 and TRBJ2-7; TRBD1 matches at 9 bases. Material: peripheral blood. CDR3 sequence (DNA): TGTGCCAGCAGCTTGGGTGGACAGGGGAGGTACGAGCAGTACTTC. As protein: CASSLGGQGRYEQYF.